The 23 T cell receptor beta chains below all came from one sample that was sequenced in a study of cytomegalovirus exposure and HLA in healthy donors. Generated by immunoSEQ multiplex PCR, the TCRdb table keeps only in-frame clones and is missing some. The sample records about 140,000 clones, almost 90% being singletons. Sequenced sample: PBMCs. The receptors shown here come from a woman aged 18-30 years in good health and CMV-seropositive.

V and J are TRBV11-2 and TRBJ1-5; D remains ambiguous. The germline V gene encodes CDR1 SGHAT and CDR2 FQNNGV. This CDR3 comprises 13 residues. V gave up 5 bases and J gave up 4 bases, with 9 bases separating them. The CDR3, as DNA: TGTGCCAGCAGCCGGGCGGGGAATCAGCCCCAGCATTTT. It is translated as CASSRAGNQPQHF.

This sequence joins TRBV5-6 and TRBJ1-1; 8 bases match TRBD1. The V gene end was trimmed by 5 bases and the J gene end by 0 bases; junction bases not matched to a gene: 15. The germline V gene encodes CDR1 SGHDT and CDR2 YYEEEE. The CDR3 extends over 18 amino acids. The CDR3 reads CASSPDRGFDLMNTEAFF. The DNA for the CDR3 is TGTGCCAGCAGTCCAGACAGGGGCTTTGACCTAATGAACACTGAAGCTTTCTTT.

This rearrangement joins TRBV7-2 to TRBJ1-3; 7 nucleotides match TRBD1. V shed 0 bases, J shed 8 bases, and the junction held 13 bases outside the gene matches. The CDR3 loop spans 17 amino acids. Germline assignment: CDR1 SGHTA and CDR2 FQGNSA. DNA of the CDR3: TGTGCCAGCAGCTTAGCCCCGACAGGGCGAGGGTTACACACCATATATTTT. It translates to CASSLAPTGRGLHTIYF.

This chain links TRBV7-2 with TRBJ1-2; 9 bases fit TRBD1. The CDR3 totals 16 residues. V lost 2 bases to trimming and J lost 8 bases; unmatched junction nucleotides: 12. The germline V gene encodes CDR1 SGHTA and CDR2 FQGNSA. CDR3 nucleotide sequence: TGTGCCAGCAGCTTACGCTGGATATCGGACAGGGGAGGCTACACCTTC. Translated: CASSLRWISDRGGYTF.

CDR3 loop: CASSLNSGNTEAFF. The CDR3, as DNA: TGTGCCAGCAGTTTAAATAGCGGGAACACTGAAGCTTTCTTT. The chain joins TRBV28 to TRBJ1-1; D unresolved. The V and J ends lost 2 bases and 1 base respectively, with 8 bases between them. The germline CDR1 and CDR2 sequences are MDHEN and SYDVKM. This CDR3 comprises 14 residues.

This chain uses TRBV19 with TRBJ2-1; 8 bases fit TRBD2. Unmatched junction bases numbered 12, after V lost 5 bases and J lost 6 bases. This CDR3 is 16 amino acids long. Germline CDR1 and CDR2: LNHDA and SQIVND (reference sequence). This CDR3 is CASSSSLAVITNEQFF. The CDR3 DNA reads TGTGCCAGTAGTTCCTCACTAGCGGTGATAACCAATGAGCAGTTCTTC.

This clone is labeled medium-sized. V gene TRBV6-6 combines with J gene TRBJ2-7; 8 bases fit TRBD2. The CDR3 consists of 16 residues. Germline V gives CDR1 MNHNY, CDR2 SVGAGI (reference sequence). V gave up 6 bases and J gave up 5 bases; unmatched junction bases: 15. The chain's CDR3 is CASSGGPAGAGHEQYF. The DNA for the CDR3 is TGTGCCAGCAGCGGGGGGCCAGCGGGGGCGGGCCACGAGCAGTACTTC.

DNA for the CDR3: TGTGCCAGCAGCCGGGACAGGCCCTCCGGGGAGCTGTTTTTT. Residues: CASSRDRPSGELFF. This chain links TRBV5-6 with TRBJ2-2; 8 nucleotides match TRBD1. Losses at the gene ends were 4 bases for V and 6 bases for J; bases not matched to a gene: 5. The CDR3 contains 14 residues. The germline gives CDR1 SGHDT, CDR2 YYEEEE.

This chain uses TRBV27 with TRBJ2-1, with 8 bases identical to TRBD2. Germline CDR1 reads MNHEY; CDR2 reads SMNVEV (reference sequence). The CDR3 is made up of 17 amino acids. The trim removed 3 bases at V and 6 bases at J, leaving 13 bases unmatched. The CDR3 DNA is TGTGCCAGCAGTTTGATATACGGGAGGGGAGGGGGCAATGAGCAGTTCTTC. This encodes CASSLIYGRGGGNEQFF.

CDR3: CSVSSGDRANEQFF. CDR3 sequence (DNA): TGCAGCGTTTCGAGTGGGGACAGGGCCAATGAGCAGTTCTTC. The chain couples TRBV29-1 to TRBJ2-1; 9 bases agree with TRBD1. The CDR3 runs to 14 residues. Germline CDR1 reads SQVTM; CDR2 reads ANQGSEA. V lost 5 bases, J lost 6 bases, and 8 bases stayed unmatched.

The V gene is TRBV14, the J gene TRBJ2-7; maybe TRBD1 (5 bases). The V gene lost 3 bases and the J gene lost 2 bases, with 11 bases spanning the gap. The length of the CDR3 is 14 residues. The germline gives CDR1 SGHDN, CDR2 FVKESK. The CDR3 DNA sequence: TGTGCCAGCAGCCAGGAGACAGCGACCTACGAGCAGTACTTC. It translates to CASSQETATYEQYF.

V gene TRBV9 combines with J gene TRBJ1-5, with D perhaps TRBD1 (6 bases). Germline assignment: CDR1 SGDLS and CDR2 YYNGEE. Trimming removed 3 bases at V and 6 bases at J, with 13 bases between. The CDR3 length is 14 residues. The DNA of the CDR3 is TGTGCCAGCAGCGGATCAGGGGAAGGTCAGCCCCAGCATTTT. It translates to CASSGSGEGQPQHF.

The chain has TRBV28 and TRBJ1-6, with 10 positions matching TRBD1. V shed 4 bases, J shed 10 bases, and the junction held 13 bases outside the gene matches. The germline V gene has CDR1 MDHEN and CDR2 SYDVKM. The CDR3 has 17 residues. CDR3 region: CASSSIKPTGGDSPLHF. Here the CDR3 DNA reads TGTGCCAGCAGTTCCATAAAACCGACAGGGGGCGACTCACCCCTCCACTTT.

The count of this clone is one. This rearrangement joins TRBV11-2 to TRBJ1-2; TRBD1 matches at 8 bases. This CDR3 comprises 15 residues. CDR1 is SGHAT, CDR2 FQNNGV, per germline. V was pared by 3 bases and J by 4 bases, with 7 bases of the junction left unmatched. The DNA of the CDR3 is TGTGCCAGCAGCTTTGTCAGGACAGGGTTCTATGGCTACACCTTC. It encodes CASSFVRTGFYGYTF.

This clone came up once. V and J are TRBV10-3 and TRBJ2-7, with a tentative D call TRBD2 (5 bases). Trimming pared 0 bases from V and 2 bases from J, leaving 17 bases between. This CDR3 is 17 amino acids long. Germline V gene lookup returns CDR1 ENHRY and CDR2 SYGVKD. The CDR3 coding sequence is TGTGCCATCAGTGAGTCGAGACGAGGGTTCACGCCCTACGAGCAGTACTTC. Its protein is CAISESRRGFTPYEQYF.

The rearrangement joins TRBV18 to TRBJ2-3; tentative D call: TRBD2 (7 bases). The V and J ends lost 0 bases and 5 bases respectively, with 12 bases between them. In germline, CDR1 is KGHSH, CDR2 LQKENI. The CDR3 totals 15 residues. The CDR3 DNA sequence: TGTGCCAGCTCACCACCGACGGGGGGCCTAGATACGCAGTATTTT. The encoded protein is CASSPPTGGLDTQYF.

The chain has TRBV30 and TRBJ2-5, with 10 bases lining up with TRBD2. The germline V gene encodes CDR1 GTSNPN and CDR2 SVGIG (reference sequence). CDR3 length: 15 amino acids. J gave up 1 base and V 3 bases, and 5 bases lay outside the gene matches. The CDR3 loop reads CAWRYSGGTQETQYF. The CDR3 region has the DNA TGTGCCTGGAGGTATAGCGGGGGGACCCAAGAGACCCAGTACTTC.

The V gene is TRBV5-6, the J gene TRBJ2-1; 10 bases match TRBD2. V dropped 9 bases and J dropped 8; count of bases not matched to a gene: 8. The CDR3 sequence is 13 residues long. The germline V gene has CDR1 SGHDT and CDR2 YYEEEE. This chain's CDR3 is CATFKAGGHEQFF. The CDR3 region has the DNA TGTGCCACCTTTAAAGCGGGAGGGCATGAGCAGTTCTTC.

The chain couples TRBV5-6 to TRBJ2-7, with a tentative D call TRBD2 (6 bases). V was shortened by 3 bases and J by 0 bases, with 16 bases between the two germline ends. Germline CDR1 reads SGHDT; CDR2 reads YYEEEE. The CDR3 extends over 16 amino acids. CDR3 in amino acids: CASSSPLRGSSYEQYF. The CDR3 nucleotides are TGTGCCAGCAGCTCGCCGCTCCGGGGGAGCTCCTACGAGCAGTACTTC.

In nucleotides, the CDR3 is TGTGCCAGCTCACCGTCCGGGACTAGAAACGAGCAGTACTTC. Translation: CASSPSGTRNEQYF. The rearrangement links TRBV18 to TRBJ2-7; 8 bases are shared with TRBD2. The CDR3 has 14 residues. The germline CDR1 and CDR2 sequences are KGHSH and LQKENI. The ends lost 3 bases at V and 5 bases at J; junction bases unmatched: 6.

The chain is built from TRBV9 and TRBJ2-1, with a tentative D call TRBD2 (5 bases). With 4 bases removed from V and 4 bases from J, the gap between germline ends came to 12 bases. CDR3 length equals 14 residues. Germline values: CDR1 SGDLS, CDR2 YYNGEE. The CDR3 reads CASSPLGEYNEQFF. CDR3 coding DNA: TGTGCCAGCAGCCCCCTTGGGGAGTACAATGAGCAGTTCTTC. The full variable domain, in which reference TRBV9 and TRBJ2-1 provide the parts outside the CDR3, is DSGVTQTPKHLITATGQRVTLRCSPRSGDLSVYWYQQSLDQGLQFLIQYYNGEERAKGNILERFSAQQFPDLHSELNLSSLELGDSALYFCASSPLGEYNEQFFGPGTRLTVL.

The DNA for the CDR3 is TGTGCCAGCAGCCAGGACAGGGCCACAGATACGCAGTATTTT. It translates to CASSQDRATDTQYF. The chain uses TRBV6-5 and TRBJ2-3, with 8 positions matching TRBD1. The germline gives CDR1 MNHEY, CDR2 SVGAGI. The V segment lost 6 bases and the J segment 2 bases; nucleotides outside the gene matches: 4. This CDR3 is built from 14 residues.

The V call is TRBV19, the J call TRBJ1-1; TRBD1 is a possible D gene (6 bases). The length of the CDR3 is 16 residues. V lost 5 bases and J lost 1, with 17 bases in between. The germline V gene encodes CDR1 LNHDA and CDR2 SQIVND (reference sequence). CDR3 nucleotides: TGTGCCAGTAGTCACAGGGCAGGTGTTGGGAACACTGAAGCTTTCTTT. Amino acid sequence: CASSHRAGVGNTEAFF.